A single sample gave rise to the 8 T cell receptor beta chains below, sequenced in a study of T cell responses to AZD1222 COVID-19 vaccine. Sequencing used immunoSEQ multiplex PCR; TCRdb keeps in-frame clones, though not all of them. The profile covers about 160,000 clones, with about 95% appearing a single time and around 1.3% taken by the ten largest. Sequences were derived from peripheral blood, sampled on day 0 of AZD1222 vaccination. These receptors all stem from an adult in good health.

The rearrangement links TRBV7-9 to TRBJ2-2; D remains unclear. Germline loops: CDR1 SEHNR, CDR2 FQNEAQ (reference sequence). V was cut by 7 bases and J by 1 base, with 13 bases left in between. The CDR3 totals 15 residues. DNA of the CDR3: TGTGCCAGCACCCCCGTGACTGGGAACACCGGGGAGCTGTTTTTT. This gives the protein CASTPVTGNTGELFF.

This clone was recorded only once. The J gene is TRBJ2-3, the V gene TRBV27, with 10 bases identical to TRBD1. Germline lookup yields CDR1 MNHEY and CDR2 SMNVEV (reference sequence). This CDR3 is 15 amino acids long. Trimming removed 4 bases from V and 5 bases from J; junction bases left unmatched: 6. In DNA, the CDR3 is TGTGCCAGCAGTTGGGGACAGGGGCAGGAAGATACGCAGTATTTT. Its translation is CASSWGQGQEDTQYF.

Details on this clone: Other nucleotide sequences in the sample specify the same CDR3. This rearrangement joins TRBV5-6 to TRBJ2-3; 11 bases agree with TRBD2. Germline trimming cut 2 bases from V and 5 bases from J; bases unmatched to any gene: 4. CDR3 size: 15 residues. Per germline, CDR1 SGHDT and CDR2 YYEEEE. Here the CDR3 reads CASSLLAGAGDTQYF. The CDR3 nucleotides read TGTGCCAGCAGCTTACTAGCGGGGGCCGGAGATACGCAGTATTTT.

CDR3 bases: TGTGCCATCAGTGAGTCAGGGACAGGTGGTCAGCCCCAGCATTTT. Translated: CAISESGTGGQPQHF. The genes are TRBV10-3 and TRBJ1-5; 8 bases agree with TRBD1. Trimming took 0 bases from V and 6 from J; bases not matched to a gene: 4. Germline CDR1 ENHRY, CDR2 SYGVKD. CDR3 length equals 15 residues.

The V and J genes are TRBV7-9 and TRBJ2-1, with 12 bases fitting TRBD2. Germline CDR1 and CDR2: SEHNR and FQNEAQ (reference sequence). J lost 3 bases, V lost 5 bases, and 5 bases had no gene match. CDR3 length: 16 amino acids. CDR3 bases: TGTGCCAGCAGCCTCCGGACTAGCGGGATCTACAATGAGCAGTTCTTC. Protein: CASSLRTSGIYNEQFF.

The chain couples TRBV6-2 or TRBV6-3 to TRBJ2-7; D not resolved. V was shortened by 0 bases and J by 4 bases, with 7 bases between the two germline ends. The CDR3 length is 13 residues. In germline, CDR1 is MNHEY, CDR2 SVGEGT. CDR3 sequence: CASSYSDGYEQYV. DNA for the CDR3: TGTGCCAGCAGTTACTCGGACGGGTACGAGCAGTACGTC.

This clone appeared a single time. The V call is TRBV4-2, the J call TRBJ2-3; possible D gene TRBD1, 6 bases. V lost 7 bases and J lost 2, with 13 bases in between. This CDR3 contains 14 residues. Per the germline V gene, CDR1 is LGHNA and CDR2 is YNFKEQ. CDR3 sequence (DNA): TGTGCCAGCACAGAGGGGGACGTCACAGATACGCAGTATTTT. Its protein is CASTEGDVTDTQYF.

V is TRBV18 and J is TRBJ2-1; 8 nucleotides agree with TRBD2. V dropped 4 bases and J dropped 9; count of bases not matched to a gene: 11. Germline CDR1 and CDR2: KGHSH and LQKENI. CDR3 length: 15 residues. The CDR3 here is CASSRGGAGDGEQFF. Here the CDR3 DNA reads TGTGCCAGCTCACGGGGGGGAGCGGGAGATGGTGAGCAGTTCTTC.